Detailed here is one T cell receptor beta chain. This clone's antigen is unknown. Base qualities are not at hand, and no much larger clone is one base apart. This sample stems from a study of T cell responses to AZD1222 COVID-19 vaccine (dated by TCRdb to about 2021). As for the study more broadly: TCR sequencing was performed for about 250 trial participants, of whom around 200 were given two doses of AZD1222 and approximately 25 were given two doses of MenACWY control vaccine. Trial participants were enrolled by age into subgroups of 18-55, 56-69 and 70-plus years, and roughly 160, 29 and 62 TCR-sequenced participants, respectively, were included in these subgroups.

The CDR3 regions of human TCRbeta chains were subjected to immunosequencing. The original methods were these. TCRs in the repertoires were compared against a reference library of SARS-CoV-2-specific TCRs that had been generated with the MIRA antigen-specificity platform. Breadth was defined as the fraction of unique TCRs that were SARS-CoV-2-associated. Depth was defined as the fraction of total T cells that were SARS-CoV-2-associated. Each spike-specific TCR was assigned to its reactive spike region and to a CD4 or CD8 class using the MIRA data. Log10-transformed breadth and depth values were compared by one-way ANOVA with Sidak's multiple comparisons tests. TCRdb retrieved this table from immuneACCESS and kept in-frame rearrangements only. Not all clones are present; in checked studies, unresolved V genes account for under half, and no reason is known for the remainder. That table supplies the V and J calls and clone size; D and trimming were determined from the DNA. The sample contains approximately 150,000 clones, about 91% of them found a single time. In total, the top ten clones hold 1.1% of the sample.

From the cysteine up to the phenylalanine, the CDR3 has a length of 13 residues. This entry keeps only the CDR3 DNA: 39 bases, framed from base 1. CDR1 SNHLY and CDR2 FYNNEI are derived from the germline V gene. V and J lose 9 bases and 4 bases, and a span of 15 bases separates them. The time point tag for this specimen amounts to: about 28 days (+/-7) after the second vaccine dose. Because spike-specific TCR depth and breadth did not differ between the two schedules, AZD1222 recipients who got a second dose at roughly 4 weeks were pooled with those who got a second dose at roughly 12 weeks. The vaccinee samples were drawn from two UK trials, COV001 and COV002, one of which was a single-blind randomized controlled phase 2/3 trial testing AZD1222 (ChAdOx1 nCoV-19) in healthy adults. Trial participant PBMC samples were collected at day 0 and day 28 after the second dose for TCRbeta chain sequencing.

The paper's findings and limits, for the study overall: Spike-specific TCR breadth and depth rose significantly after two AZD1222 doses compared with day 0 and with MenACWY recipients. The 56-69-year group was small, and its depth increase did not reach significance, likely because of low power. Conclusions about previously exposed vaccinees are limited because only six or seven AZD1222 recipients were SARS-CoV-2 seropositive at baseline. The vaccine-associated CD4 TCRs covered the entire spike protein, and the dominant responses fell in regions 160-218 and 743-854. Reportedly, almost half of the unique spike-specific TCRs recognized epitopes lying outside the regions that are mutated in the B.1.351 and B.1.1.7 variants. Participants were mostly white British, with more females than males. The authors suggested clonal diversity may have been underestimated. Because no day 14 peak-response samples were available, repertoires were characterized only after the peak T cell response.

The input for sequencing was peripheral blood, taken 28 days after the second AZD1222 dose. The receptor was derived from an adult who received the AZD1222 COVID-19 vaccine. The chain links TRBV2 with TRBJ1-2, with TRBD1 perhaps the D gene, on 5 matching bases. The nucleotide sequence reads as follows: TGTGCCAGTGTCGGGACCTCGGCCTATGGCTACACCTTC. It encodes CASVGTSAYGYTF.